This TCR beta chain was documented in a study of blood T cell repertoires in COVID-19 (dated by TCRdb to 2018 to 2021). As for the study more broadly: Samples from collaborators originated in the United States, Italy and Spain and spanned both the acute and convalescent phases of COVID-19. The prospective study material was composed of cDNA or gDNA derived from T cells, B-cell-depleted T cells, or PBMCs. The dataset comprised deeply sampled blood TCRbeta repertoires from subjects exposed to, actively infected with, or recovered from COVID-19. A freely available public database, intended as a resource for researchers studying the immune response to SARS-CoV-2, is where the repertoires were released. Samples were obtained from the ongoing ImmuneRACE study (first 160 participants) and from some 1,300 subjects provided by 6 global collaborators. Sample metadata almost always included a de-identified subject ID, COVID-19 status, age in years and sex. Where available, HLA class I and class II types were taken from metadata supplied by the sample provider and were not determined by assay-based typing.

General findings and caveats noted by the study authors: Clinical and demographic metadata were provided uncurated, with the amount varying by source and participant.

Collaborating institutions collected whole blood in K2EDTA tubes following their own protocols. For TCRbeta analysis, collaborators shipped samples in one of three forms: frozen whole blood, isolated PBMCs, or DNA extracted from either of those sample types. Looking up the germline V gene yields CDR1 SGHTA and CDR2 FQGNSA. Deletion took 0 bases off V and 3 bases off J, with a span of 11 bases between the germline ends. The CDR3 goes from the cysteine to the phenylalanine over 15 residues. Only CDR3 DNA is held: 45 bases, read in frame from base 1. As concerns this clone: The antigen this receptor binds is unknown. There are no base qualities to consult, and no much larger clone falls within one base.

TCRbeta CDR3 regions were amplified from genomic DNA by means of the immunoSEQ Assay, a bias-controlled multiplex PCR. The study's own analysis went as follows. Nucleated cell counts per sample were estimated from amplification of reference gene primers within the assay. To quantify the absolute abundance of each unique TCRbeta CDR3 rearrangement, sequence reads were collapsed and filtered. Productive Simpson clonality was computed per sample as the square root of Simpson's diversity index over productive rearrangements. TCRdb mirrors the immuneACCESS table, restricted to in-frame sequences. Some clones are absent from its copies; in checked studies, under half trace to an unresolved V gene, and the reason for the others is unknown. The V and J calls and clone size are taken from that table; D and trimming were inferred from the DNA. This sample holds over 55,000 clones; 87% were observed only once. The top ten clonotypes cover just over 8% of the sample.

The sequence came from a man aged 50 to 59 with active COVID-19. The sequencing sample was made of peripheral blood. The chain is encoded by TRBV7-2 joined to TRBJ1-2; the D gene assignment is ambiguous. The DNA reads as follows: TGTGCCAGCAGCTTAGCCCTACAGAGTCACTATGGCTACACCTTC. The encoded protein is CASSLALQSHYGYTF.